The 10 T cell receptor beta chains in this list originate from one sample, sequenced in a study of shared clonotypes between healthy human individuals. Sequenced by immunoSEQ multiplex PCR; TCRdb stores in-frame clones only, minus some. This table holds some 1.4 million clones, roughly 96% found once. The specimen was naive CD4+ T cells sorted from blood. Subset noted: CD45RA+ positively selected. Receptor source: a man aged 25 to 40 in good health.

This clone appeared a single time. CDR3: CASSTIREQFF. The CDR3 DNA follows: TGTGCCAGCAGTACAATTCGAGAGCAGTTCTTC. The rearrangement uses TRBV28 and TRBJ2-1, with D uncertain. The CDR3 loop spans 11 amino acids. In germline, CDR1 is MDHEN, CDR2 SYDVKM. V was pared by 5 bases and J by 10 bases, with 9 bases between.

With regard to this clone: Other DNA sequences within the sample encode an identical CDR3. This sequence joins TRBV27 and TRBJ2-2; D unclear. CDR1 MNHEY and CDR2 SMNVEV come from the germline V gene (reference sequence). The CDR3 has 13 residues. V dropped 5 bases and J dropped 0 bases, with 4 bases sitting between them. This CDR3 reads CASSPTNTGELFF. CDR3 nucleotide sequence: TGTGCCAGCAGTCCGACGAACACCGGGGAGCTGTTTTTT.

This chain connects TRBV2 to TRBJ2-1; a possible D gene is TRBD2 (6 bases). CDR3 size: 15 residues. Deletions cut 6 bases from V and 9 bases from J, with 21 bases between. Germline CDR1 SNHLY, CDR2 FYNNEI. The CDR3 sequence is CASRELRMGGSEQFF. In DNA form, the CDR3 reads TGTGCCAGCAGGGAGCTGAGGATGGGAGGCAGTGAGCAGTTCTTC.

This chain uses TRBV5-1 with TRBJ2-3; 12 positions agree with TRBD2. The germline V gene has CDR1 SGHRS and CDR2 YFSETQ. The V and J ends lost 0 bases and 2 bases, in that order; junction bases with no gene match: 4. This CDR3 is built from 17 residues. The CDR3: CASSLALAGGSTDTQYF. The DNA for the CDR3 is TGCGCCAGCAGCTTGGCCCTAGCGGGAGGGTCCACAGATACGCAGTATTTT.

This chain uses TRBV27 with TRBJ2-3; 7 bases line up with TRBD2. The CDR3 sequence is 15 residues long. Germline V CDR1 and CDR2: MNHEY, SMNVEV (reference sequence). J gave up 2 bases and V 2 bases, and 4 bases lay outside the gene matches. CDR3 sequence: CASSLSGTLTDTQYF. The CDR3 nucleotides read TGTGCCAGCAGTTTAAGCGGGACCCTCACAGATACGCAGTATTTT.

This chain uses TRBV7-9 with TRBJ2-7; perhaps TRBD2 as D (6 bases). V was clipped by 1 base and J by 6 bases, with 22 bases between them. The CDR3 covers 17 residues. CDR1 and CDR2 (germline): SEHNR, FQNEAQ (reference sequence). In DNA, the CDR3 is TGTGCCAGCAGCTTAGAGTTGGGTTGGAGGGCCTTCGGCGAGCAGTACTTC. It yields the protein CASSLELGWRAFGEQYF.

This chain joins TRBV5-1 and TRBJ1-4; D unresolved. V was cut by 4 bases and J by 4 bases, with 11 bases left in between. Germline CDR1 is SGHRS and CDR2 is YFSETQ. The CDR3 runs 14 residues. This CDR3 is CASSLPQDNEKLFF. The CDR3 DNA reads TGCGCCAGCAGCCTTCCCCAGGATAATGAAAAACTGTTTTTT.

The chain has TRBV7-8 and TRBJ2-3; 8 positions match TRBD2. V trimming: 5 bases; J trimming: 2 bases; junction bases outside the gene matches: 6. The V gene's germline CDR1 is SGHVS and CDR2 FQNEAQ. CDR3 length: 15 residues. CDR3 coding DNA: TGTGCCAGCAGCGCCCCACTAGCGGTCACAGATACGCAGTATTTT. It specifies CASSAPLAVTDTQYF.

This sequence joins TRBV6-6 and TRBJ1-1; D is perhaps TRBD1 (5 bases). With 0 bases removed from V and 7 bases from J, the gap between germline ends came to 15 bases. This CDR3 spans 15 amino acids. CDR1 and CDR2 from the germline V gene are MNHNY and SVGAGI (reference sequence). The CDR3: CASSYSDEGPNEAFF. The CDR3 nucleotides are TGTGCCAGCAGTTACTCGGATGAGGGGCCCAATGAAGCTTTCTTT.

This clone was counted only a few times. This chain joins TRBV5-1 and TRBJ2-1; 9 nucleotides agree with TRBD2. Unmatched junction bases numbered 6, after V lost 0 bases and J lost 8 bases. Germline assignment: CDR1 SGHRS and CDR2 YFSETQ. CDR3 length: 15 residues. The CDR3 protein is CASSLDGTSFYEQFF. CDR3 nucleotide sequence: TGCGCCAGCAGCTTGGACGGGACTAGCTTCTATGAGCAGTTCTTC. The whole variable domain, filled in from reference TRBV5-1 and TRBJ2-1, reads KAGVTQTPRYLIKTRGQQVTLSCSPISGHRSVSWYQQTPGQGLQFLFEYFSETQRNKGNFPGRFSGRQFSNSRSEMNVSTLELGDSALYLCASSLDGTSFYEQFFGPGTRLTVL.